These 27 T cell receptor beta chains came from one sample sequenced in a study of control samples from healthy donors and cancer patients. Clones were sequenced by immunoSEQ multiplex PCR, and TCRdb holds only the in-frame ones, with some missing. The sample has about 140,000 clones; about 90% are singletons. Specimen: blood. The receptors were gathered from a man aged 18 to 29 in good health.

The rearrangement uses TRBV10-3 and TRBJ1-4; possibly TRBD1 for D (6 bases). The CDR3 runs 16 residues. The germline gives CDR1 ENHRY, CDR2 SYGVKD. V lost 0 bases and J 6 bases, leaving 14 bases between the germline ends. The CDR3 nucleotides read TGTGCCATCAGTGAGTCTATTGGGGGGCTTCATGAAAAACTGTTTTTT. It translates to CAISESIGGLHEKLFF.

This chain links TRBV3-1 (or the pseudogene TRBV3-2) with TRBJ2-7, with D maybe TRBD1 (6 bases). Germline V gene data show CDR1 as LGHDT and CDR2 as YNNKEL (reference sequence). This CDR3 has 12 residues. The V end lost 4 bases, the J end lost 2 bases, and 6 bases lay between the germline ends. The CDR3 reads CASSRQAYEQYF. The CDR3 DNA sequence: TGTGCCAGCAGCCGACAGGCCTACGAGCAGTACTTC.

J is TRBJ2-3 and V is TRBV3-1 (or the pseudogene TRBV3-2); D perhaps matches TRBD2 (6 bases). Germline CDR1 LGHDT, CDR2 YNNKEL (reference sequence). Trimming removed 4 bases at V and 2 bases at J, with 19 bases between. This CDR3 has 17 amino acids. CDR3 sequence (DNA): TGTGCCAGCAGCCCAGAAAGTCCGGGACTTAACACAGATACGCAGTATTTT. This translates into CASSPESPGLNTDTQYF.

The chain joins TRBV7-9 to TRBJ1-4, with a weak D call TRBD1 (5 bases). From germline, CDR1 is SEHNR and CDR2 FQNEAQ (reference sequence). The germline V and J ends were trimmed by 3 bases and 5 bases, with 16 bases remaining between them. This CDR3 is built from 16 residues. The CDR3 DNA sequence: TGTGCCAGCAGCTTGGCCTGGGGACGGGTAAATGAAAAACTGTTTTTT. As protein: CASSLAWGRVNEKLFF.

As DNA, the CDR3 is TGTGCCAGCAGCCCATATGTGGAGGGGGCGAGCTCCTACAATGAGCAGTTCTTC. This encodes CASSPYVEGASSYNEQFF. The gene calls are TRBV7-7 and TRBJ2-1, with D maybe TRBD1 (7 bases). The CDR3 is made up of 18 amino acids. CDR1 and CDR2 (germline): SSHAT, FNYEAQ (reference sequence). V lost 5 bases to trimming and J lost 0 bases, with 20 bases between them.

The CDR3 nucleotides read TGTGCCAGCAGTGAACCCTCCAGGGAGACCCAGTACTTC. This gives the protein CASSEPSRETQYF. The rearrangement links TRBV6-1 to TRBJ2-5; D is unresolved. CDR1 MNHNS and CDR2 SASEGT come from the germline V gene. V dropped 2 bases and J dropped 5 bases, with 9 bases sitting between them. CDR3 size: 13 residues.

The chain carries TRBV6-1 and TRBJ2-3, with 8 bases lining up with TRBD1. This CDR3 is 15 amino acids long. Germline V gives CDR1 MNHNS, CDR2 SASEGT. Trimming took 3 bases from V and 1 from J; bases not matched to a gene: 3. The CDR3 loop reads CASSEVQGGTDTQYF. The CDR3, as DNA: TGTGCCAGCAGTGAGGTACAGGGGGGCACAGATACGCAGTATTTT.

This sequence joins TRBV6-1 and TRBJ1-5; 8 positions agree with TRBD1. The germline V gene encodes CDR1 MNHNS and CDR2 SASEGT. Unmatched junction bases numbered 6, after V lost 2 bases and J lost 6 bases. The CDR3 is 15 residues long. CDR3 DNA: TGTGCCAGCAGTGAACGGGGACAGGTTCGTCAGCCCCAGCATTTT. Its translation is CASSERGQVRQPQHF.

The V call is TRBV5-5, the J call TRBJ2-3; 10 nucleotides match TRBD2. V shed 0 bases, J shed 2 bases, and the junction held 12 bases outside the gene matches. Germline V gene data show CDR1 as SGHKS and CDR2 as YYEKEE (reference sequence). There are 19 residues in the CDR3. CDR3 protein: CASSLAVRGLAPITDTQYF. The DNA for the CDR3 is TGTGCCAGCAGCTTGGCGGTCAGGGGACTAGCGCCTATCACAGATACGCAGTATTTT.

The gene calls are TRBV19 and TRBJ1-2; tentative D call: TRBD1 (6 bases). Germline lookup yields CDR1 LNHDA and CDR2 SQIVND (reference sequence). The CDR3 sequence is 17 residues long. Trimming pared 1 base from V and 5 bases from J, leaving 20 bases between. CDR3: CASSIGTEALVWYGYTF. The CDR3 DNA reads TGTGCCAGTAGTATAGGGACAGAAGCCCTCGTGTGGTATGGCTACACCTTC.

This rearrangement joins TRBV6-1 to TRBJ1-5; unclear D gene. The V end lost 2 bases, the J end lost 4 bases, and 15 bases lay between the germline ends. The CDR3 is 16 residues long. The germline gives CDR1 MNHNS, CDR2 SASEGT. Here the CDR3 reads CASSEWGVDKNQPQHF. CDR3 nucleotides: TGTGCCAGCAGTGAATGGGGTGTCGACAAAAATCAGCCCCAGCATTTT.

The chain couples TRBV5-1 to TRBJ1-1, with D possibly TRBD1 on 6 matching bases. The germline V gene has CDR1 SGHRS and CDR2 YFSETQ. Trimming removed 4 bases from V and 4 bases from J, with 14 bases in between. This CDR3 contains 14 residues. This CDR3 is CASSHGQGSTEAFF. The DNA of the CDR3 is TGCGCCAGCAGCCACGGCCAGGGGAGCACTGAAGCTTTCTTT.

This chain uses TRBV7-6 with TRBJ2-5, with D unresolved. Per the germline V gene, CDR1 is SGHVS and CDR2 is FNYEAQ. Trimming removed 5 bases at V and 5 bases at J, with 18 bases between. The CDR3 consists of 15 residues. CDR3 sequence reads: CASSTQTGSTETQYF. CDR3 sequence (DNA): TGTGCCAGCAGCACCCAAACCGGGTCTACGGAGACCCAGTACTTC.

The CDR3 here is CASSQKIWRQGGTEAFF. The CDR3 DNA reads TGCGCCAGCAGCCAAAAGATCTGGAGGCAGGGCGGCACTGAAGCTTTCTTT. The chain joins TRBV4-1 to TRBJ1-1; D possibly corresponds to TRBD1 (5 bases). The CDR3 totals 17 residues. The germline V and J ends were trimmed by 2 bases and 4 bases, with 20 bases remaining between them. Germline CDR1 reads MGHRA; CDR2 reads YSYEKL.

The chain recombines TRBV9 with TRBJ2-2; weak D call: TRBD1 (5 bases). Trimming removed 2 bases at V and 2 bases at J, with 10 bases between. The CDR3 spans 15 residues. Germline V gives CDR1 SGDLS, CDR2 YYNGEE. CDR3 nucleotide sequence: TGTGCCAGCAGCGTCTTCAGGGATAACACCGGGGAGCTGTTTTTT. Protein: CASSVFRDNTGELFF.

This chain joins TRBV6-1 and TRBJ2-7; the D gene is possibly TRBD2 (5 bases). Trimming shortened V by 0 bases and J by 3 bases, and 12 bases separated the two germline ends. This CDR3 is 15 amino acids long. Germline loops: CDR1 MNHNS, CDR2 SASEGT. CDR3 DNA sequence: TGTGCCAGCAGTGAAGCGCCAGGAGGTAACTACGAGCAGTACTTC. Residues: CASSEAPGGNYEQYF.

The CDR3 DNA sequence: TGTGCCAGCAGCCGGGACTGGAGAACAGATACGCAGTATTTT. Protein sequence: CASSRDWRTDTQYF. V is TRBV3-1 (or the pseudogene TRBV3-2) and J is TRBJ2-3, with D perhaps matching TRBD2 (6 bases). This CDR3 is 14 amino acids long. Germline V gene data show CDR1 as LGHDT and CDR2 as YNNKEL (reference sequence). V dropped 4 bases and J dropped 3 bases, with 11 bases sitting between them.

J is TRBJ1-2 and V is TRBV5-1; 7 bases agree with TRBD1. With 4 bases clipped from V and 0 bases from J, the junction kept 9 bases outside the gene matches. Germline loops: CDR1 SGHRS, CDR2 YFSETQ. The CDR3 is 16 residues long. CDR3 amino acids: CASSVQGSSANYGYTF. The CDR3 coding sequence is TGCGCCAGCAGCGTACAGGGGTCGTCAGCTAACTATGGCTACACCTTC.

The gene calls are TRBV11-2 and TRBJ1-1; 8 nucleotides line up with TRBD1. The germline V gene encodes CDR1 SGHAT and CDR2 FQNNGV. V was clipped by 5 bases and J by 6 bases; unmatched bases: 8. The CDR3 length is 14 residues. The CDR3 sequence is CASSGQGARSEAFF. The CDR3 DNA sequence: TGTGCCAGCAGCGGCCAGGGGGCTCGGTCTGAAGCTTTCTTT. The full variable domain, its missing parts supplied by reference TRBV11-2 and TRBJ1-1, is EAGVAQSPRYKIIEKRQSVAFWCNPISGHATLYWYQQILGQGPKLLIQFQNNGVVDDSQLPKDRFSAERLKGVDSTLKIQPAKLEDSAVYLCASSGQGARSEAFFGQGTRLTVV.

The J gene is TRBJ1-3, the V gene TRBV6-1, with a possible D match to TRBD1 (5 bases). V gave up 1 base and J gave up 0 bases, with 10 bases separating them. The V gene's germline CDR1 is MNHNS and CDR2 SASEGT. The CDR3 contains 16 residues. Here the CDR3 reads CASSEGQTHSGNTIYF. The DNA for the CDR3 is TGTGCCAGCAGTGAAGGACAGACCCACTCTGGAAACACCATATATTTT.

CDR3 nucleotides: TGTGCCAGCAGCCAAGCCTCGGGGCGATATGGCTACACCTTC. The encoded protein is CASSQASGRYGYTF. The chain is built from TRBV6-5 and TRBJ1-2, with D possibly matching TRBD1 (5 bases). Trimming removed 6 bases from V and 5 bases from J, with 16 bases in between. This CDR3 has 14 residues. The germline V gene encodes CDR1 MNHEY and CDR2 SVGAGI.

The gene calls are TRBV7-6 and TRBJ2-7; 7 nucleotides agree with TRBD1. The V and J ends lost 5 bases and 2 bases, in that order; junction bases with no gene match: 12. Germline V gives CDR1 SGHVS, CDR2 FNYEAQ. CDR3 size: 16 residues. The CDR3 nucleotides are TGTGCCAGCAGCCTGCAGTCCGGGACAGTAACCTACGAGCAGTACTTC. It codes for CASSLQSGTVTYEQYF.

The genes are TRBV3-1 (or the pseudogene TRBV3-2) and TRBJ2-2; 10 bases fit TRBD2. The CDR3 consists of 17 residues. V dropped 2 bases and J dropped 5; count of bases not matched to a gene: 8. Per germline, CDR1 LGHDT and CDR2 YNNKEL (reference sequence). The CDR3 loop reads CASSQTSGGVLTGELFF. The DNA for the CDR3 is TGTGCCAGCAGCCAAACAAGCGGGGGGGTTCTGACCGGGGAGCTGTTTTTT.

J is TRBJ1-4 and V is TRBV4-2, with 8 bases aligning to TRBD1. This CDR3 region has 18 residues. Germline loops: CDR1 LGHNA, CDR2 YNFKEQ. J was trimmed by 8 bases and V by 0 bases; bases with no gene match: 14. CDR3 bases: TGTGCCAGCAGCCAAGACGGACAGGGAGAAGGCTGGCGGGAAAAACTGTTTTTT. Translating it yields CASSQDGQGEGWREKLFF.

This chain connects TRBV28 to TRBJ2-7; D unclear. V lost 3 bases and J lost 1, with 10 bases in between. Germline CDR1 MDHEN, CDR2 SYDVKM. CDR3 size: 14 residues. CDR3 sequence (DNA): TGTGCCAGCAGTTTCTCAGCTCAATCCTACGAGCAGTACTTC. It translates to CASSFSAQSYEQYF.

The chain is built from TRBV29-1 and TRBJ1-4; D remains unclear. The CDR3 is 12 residues long. Per germline, CDR1 SQVTM and CDR2 ANQGSEA. Trimming pared 4 bases from V and 4 bases from J, leaving 7 bases between. This CDR3 is CSVGAFNEKLFF. In DNA form, the CDR3 reads TGCAGCGTTGGGGCCTTTAATGAAAAACTGTTTTTT. The whole variable domain, remainder taken from reference TRBV29-1 and TRBJ1-4, is SAVISQKPSRDICQRGTSLTIQCQVDSQVTMMFWYRQQPGQSLTLIATANQGSEATYESGFVIDKFPISRPNLTFSTLTVSNMSPEDSSIYLCSVGAFNEKLFFGSGTQLSVL.

This rearrangement joins TRBV10-3 to TRBJ1-1; the match to TRBD1 covers 7 bases. The CDR3 covers 14 residues. V lost 0 bases to trimming and J lost 10 bases; unmatched junction nucleotides: 8. Germline CDR1 is ENHRY and CDR2 is SYGVKD. This CDR3 is CAISESIQGPRAFF. In DNA form, the CDR3 reads TGTGCCATCAGTGAGTCTATACAGGGGCCAAGAGCTTTCTTT.